This T cell receptor (beta chain) was profiled in a study of T cells in Graves' hyperthyroidism and ophthalmopathy. General study results and limits: Most thyroid clonotypes expanded above 0.001 were also detected in blood.

Together with thyroid ultrasound, orbital computed tomography, serum thyroxine and TRAb, clinical symptoms were used for diagnoses. To note about this clonotype: Its antigen remains unidentified.

What was amplified from RNA transcripts were TCR beta CDR3 regions. Researchers ran a first-round RT-PCR on the TCR CDR3 using the HTBI primer set. TCRdb fed the multiplex PCR reads into MiXCR, producing one record per CDR3 protein. This sample has approximately 270,000 distinct CDR3 sequences, with about 14% found just once. This CDR3 is 17 amino acids long. Trimming shortened V by 2 bases and J by 4 bases, and 19 bases separated the two germline ends. CDR1 is MGHRA, CDR2 YSYEKL, per germline. What was sequenced was blood. The V call is TRBV4-1, the J call TRBJ2-3, with a tentative D call TRBD2 (6 bases). The source of this sequence is a woman aged 35 to 49 with Graves' hyperthyroidism that later progressed to Graves' ophthalmopathy. CDR3 sequence (DNA): TGCGCCAGCAGCCAAACCCCGGCGGGAATGGGGCCAGATACGCAGTATTTT. Translated, it gives CASSQTPAGMGPDTQYF.